This TCR beta chain came from a study of CD8+CD57+ T cells in acquired aplastic anemia. Whole-study findings and limits: Patients showed no significant difference from controls in CD8+ Simpson's diversity.

Only patients with CD8+CD57+ cell expansion on flow cytometry were chosen for sequencing. Per germline, CDR1 MNHEY and CDR2 SVGAGI. The CDR3 consists of 13 residues. The germline V and J ends were trimmed by 2 bases and 6 bases, with 8 bases remaining between them. This clonotype was counted only a few times. The antigen remains unidentified. Researchers used genomic DNA as the template to profile TCR beta VDJ and CDR3. Each CDR3 protein gets one entry after TCRdb re-called the reads with MiXCR. Seen here are 450,000 to 550,000 distinct CDR3 sequences, more than 25% observed once, and the top ten hold 0.82%.

The sequence was obtained from a human donor with aplastic anemia. The chain recombines TRBV6-5 with TRBJ2-1, with D possibly TRBD1 on 5 matching bases. The sequenced sample consisted of sorted CD4+, CD8+, or CD8+CD57+ T cells (not recorded which) from PBMCs. CDR3 sequence: CASSYRGINEQFF. The CDR3 DNA reads TGTGCCAGCAGTTACAGGGGAATCAATGAGCAGTTCTTC.